Below, 22 T cell receptor beta chains from the same sample are listed, as sequenced in a study of blood T cell repertoires in COVID-19. Sequencing used immunoSEQ multiplex PCR; TCRdb keeps in-frame clones, though not all of them. Seen here are hundreds of thousands of clones, 85% to 90% observed once, and the top ten hold around 1%. The source material was PBMCs or T cells enriched from blood (not recorded which). These TCRs come from a man aged 50 or older who had been exposed to COVID-19.

This chain uses TRBV4-1 with TRBJ2-7, with TRBD1 as a possible D gene (5 bases). Germline values: CDR1 MGHRA, CDR2 YSYEKL. Trimming left V 1 base short and J 3 bases short, with 16 bases between. The CDR3 consists of 16 residues. The CDR3 DNA is TGCGCCAGCAGCCAAGTGTTTATGAAGGGGCTCTACGAGCAGTACTTC. Translating gives CASSQVFMKGLYEQYF.

The CDR3, as DNA: TGTGCCAGCAGCTTAGTGGCCTCTGGGGCCAACGTCCTGACTTTC. Protein: CASSLVASGANVLTF. J is TRBJ2-6 and V is TRBV7-2; no firm D call. The germline V and J ends were trimmed by 1 base and 0 bases, with 4 bases remaining between them. CDR3 length: 15 residues. Germline V lookup: CDR1 SGHTA, CDR2 FQGNSA.

The CDR3 loop is CASSVRGEFNSPLHF. CDR3 in DNA: TGTGCCAGCAGCGTTCGGGGAGAATTTAATTCACCCCTCCACTTT. The chain links TRBV9 to TRBJ1-6; D unresolved. The CDR3 totals 15 residues. Germline assignment: CDR1 SGDLS and CDR2 YYNGEE. The ends were cut back, 2 bases at V and 6 bases at J, with 12 bases in the middle.

The V and J genes are TRBV5-1 and TRBJ1-1; 9 nucleotides line up with TRBD1. The CDR3 is made up of 13 amino acids. Germline trimming cut 4 bases from V and 11 bases from J; bases unmatched to any gene: 9. Germline assignment: CDR1 SGHRS and CDR2 YFSETQ. Here the CDR3 reads CASSPPDRGIAFF. The CDR3 nucleotides read TGCGCCAGCAGCCCCCCGGACAGGGGCATTGCTTTCTTT.

The rearrangement joins TRBV24-1 to TRBJ1-1; 8 positions agree with TRBD1. Germline V lookup: CDR1 KGHDR, CDR2 SFDVKD. V shed 4 bases, J shed 0 bases, and the junction held 12 bases outside the gene matches. The CDR3 is made up of 18 amino acids. The CDR3 loop reads CATSDQTGGEDLNTEAFF. The CDR3 DNA reads TGTGCCACCAGTGACCAAACAGGGGGTGAAGACTTGAACACTGAAGCTTTCTTT.

The table lists this clone with a count of one. This chain joins TRBV28 and TRBJ2-1, with TRBD1 matching 9 bases. There are 15 residues in the CDR3. With V trimmed by 5 bases and J by 4 bases, 6 bases remained unmatched. CDR1 and CDR2 from the germline V gene are MDHEN and SYDVKM. CDR3 in DNA: TGTGCCAGCAGTCCTCCGGGACAGGGATACAATGAGCAGTTCTTC. Residues: CASSPPGQGYNEQFF.

In this sample, this clone turned up once. This sequence joins TRBV5-4 and TRBJ1-2; 11 nucleotides align to TRBD1. The CDR3 totals 15 residues. V dropped 1 base and J dropped 5; count of bases not matched to a gene: 4. Germline CDR1 reads SGHNT; CDR2 reads YYREEE (reference sequence). CDR3: CASSLPGTGGYGYTF. The CDR3 nucleotides are TGTGCCAGCAGCTTGCCCGGGACAGGGGGTTATGGCTACACCTTC. The variable domain in full, completed from reference TRBV5-4 and TRBJ1-2, reads ETGVTQSPTHLIKTRGQQVTLRCSSQSGHNTVSWYQQALGQGPQFIFQYYREEENGRGNFPPRFSGLQFPNYSSELNVNALELDDSALYLCASSLPGTGGYGYTFGSGTRLTVV.

The V call is TRBV6-6, the J call TRBJ2-3; 12 positions agree with TRBD2. V gave up 3 bases and J gave up 10 bases; unmatched junction bases: 5. CDR1 and CDR2 from the germline V gene are MNHNY and SVGAGI (reference sequence). This CDR3 is built from 14 residues. The CDR3 bases are TGTGCCAGCAGTTATCTGACTAGCGGGAGTGCGCAGTATTTT. This translates into CASSYLTSGSAQYF.

The V and J genes are TRBV5-4 and TRBJ2-5; D perhaps matches TRBD2 (6 bases). The germline CDR1 and CDR2 sequences are SGHNT and YYREEE (reference sequence). The V end was cut by 4 bases, the J end by 0 bases, with 13 bases between. The CDR3 has 15 residues. The CDR3 DNA reads TGTGCCAGCAGCGCCGGGACTTCGTACCAAGAGACCCAGTACTTC. It codes for CASSAGTSYQETQYF.

The sample holds a few counts of this clone. The genes are TRBV10-3 and TRBJ1-3, with TRBD1 as a possible D gene (5 bases). Germline CDR1 reads ENHRY; CDR2 reads SYGVKD. The CDR3 has 17 residues. Trimming cost V 2 bases and J 1 base, with 15 bases left between them. In DNA, the CDR3 is TGTGCCATCAGTGAGACCGAACAGGTGACTTCTGGAAACACCATATATTTT. Translated: CAISETEQVTSGNTIYF.

The count of this clone is one. The genes are TRBV25-1 and TRBJ2-2, with D possibly being TRBD1 (5 bases). Germline lookup yields CDR1 MGHDK and CDR2 SYGVNS. V was trimmed by 8 bases and J by 11 bases, leaving 12 bases between them. This CDR3 is built from 11 residues. The CDR3: CASGQGIELFF. The CDR3 DNA sequence: TGTGCCAGCGGGCAGGGCATTGAGCTGTTTTTT.

The V call is TRBV2, the J call TRBJ1-1, with D unresolved. Germline CDR1 SNHLY, CDR2 FYNNEI. The length of the CDR3 is 13 residues. Trimming took off 3 bases at V and 3 bases at J, with 8 bases between the two ends. CDR3 in amino acids: CASSDNIYTEAFF. In DNA, the CDR3 is TGTGCCAGCAGTGATAACATTTACACTGAAGCTTTCTTT.

The rearrangement uses TRBV7-2 and TRBJ1-5; 8 bases are shared with TRBD1. Germline CDR1 SGHTA, CDR2 FQGNSA. This CDR3 region has 13 residues. The junction had 2 bases not matched to a gene; V was cut back by 4 bases and J by 6 bases. CDR3 bases: TGTGCCAGCAGCTACGGACAGGGTCAGCCCCAGCATTTT. Protein: CASSYGQGQPQHF.

The rearrangement links TRBV5-1 to TRBJ2-5; TRBD1 matches at 8 bases. The trim removed 3 bases at V and 5 bases at J, leaving 9 bases unmatched. Germline-derived CDR1 and CDR2 are SGHRS and YFSETQ. There are 15 residues in the CDR3. DNA for the CDR3: TGCGCCAGCAGCTCGGACGGGACAGGCGGGGAGACCCAGTACTTC. This encodes CASSSDGTGGETQYF.

V is TRBV19 and J is TRBJ1-3, with 7 bases lining up with TRBD1. This CDR3 is 17 amino acids long. CDR1 is LNHDA and CDR2 is SQIVND in the germline V gene (reference sequence). With V trimmed by 4 bases and J by 0 bases, 9 bases remained unmatched. CDR3 DNA: TGTGCCAGTAGTACCGGACAGGAATGGGGCTCTGGAAACACCATATATTTT. It translates to CASSTGQEWGSGNTIYF.

The chain recombines TRBV5-1 with TRBJ2-7, with 10 bases matching TRBD2. Germline-derived CDR1 and CDR2 are SGHRS and YFSETQ. Trimming at V came to 6 bases and at J to 1 base, leaving 4 bases not matched to a gene. This CDR3 is 14 amino acids long. The CDR3 loop reads CASKWTSGSYEQYV. DNA for the CDR3: TGCGCCAGCAAGTGGACTAGCGGATCCTACGAGCAGTACGTC.

The chain recombines TRBV15 with TRBJ1-4; D gene unclear. This CDR3 has 14 amino acids. V dropped 0 bases and J dropped 7 bases, with 9 bases sitting between them. The V gene's germline CDR1 is LNHNV and CDR2 YYDKDF (reference sequence). The CDR3 loop is CATSRDLLAEKLFF. CDR3 sequence (DNA): TGTGCCACCAGCAGAGATCTGCTGGCTGAAAAACTGTTTTTT. The whole variable domain, filled in from reference TRBV15 and TRBJ1-4, reads DAMVIQNPRYQVTQFGKPVTLSCSQTLNHNVMYWYQQKSSQAPKLLFHYYDKDFNNEADTPDNFQSRRPNTSFCFLDIRSPGLGDTAMYLCATSRDLLAEKLFFGSGTQLSVL.

This chain links TRBV5-6 with TRBJ1-5, with TRBD1 as a possible D gene (5 bases). Trimming left V 4 bases short and J 5 bases short, with 16 bases between. Germline CDR1 is SGHDT and CDR2 is YYEEEE. The CDR3 consists of 15 residues. Written as DNA, the CDR3 is TGTGCCAGCAGCCCTCAGGTTAGCAGGGATCAGCCCCAGCATTTT. Its protein is CASSPQVSRDQPQHF.

The chain employs TRBV5-1 and TRBJ2-6; 10 positions agree with TRBD2. The junction had 5 bases not matched to a gene; V was cut back by 2 bases and J by 0 bases. Looked up from germline, CDR1 is SGHRS and CDR2 is YFSETQ. There are 18 residues in the CDR3. Written as DNA, the CDR3 is TGCGCCAGCAGCTTCGGTCCTAGCGGGAGCTCTGGGGCCAACGTCCTGACTTTC. This encodes CASSFGPSGSSGANVLTF.

V usage is TRBV2 and J usage is TRBJ1-5; possible D gene TRBD1, 6 bases. Deletions cut 6 bases from V and 2 bases from J, with 14 bases between. The V gene's germline CDR1 is SNHLY and CDR2 FYNNEI. The CDR3 has 15 residues. The CDR3 sequence is CASRVLGAGNQPQHF. The CDR3 nucleotides read TGTGCCAGCAGGGTATTGGGGGCCGGCAATCAGCCCCAGCATTTT. The whole variable domain, filled in from reference TRBV2 and TRBJ1-5, reads EPEVTQTPSHQVTQMGQEVILRCVPISNHLYFYWYRQILGQKVEFLVSFYNNEISEKSEIFDDQFSVERPDGSNFTLKIRSTKLEDSAMYFCASRVLGAGNQPQHFGDGTRLSIL.

The J gene is TRBJ2-7, the V gene TRBV4-2; tentatively, D is TRBD2 (6 bases). This CDR3 has 14 amino acids. Germline V CDR1 and CDR2: LGHNA, YNFKEQ. V lost 0 bases and J 6 bases, leaving 12 bases between the germline ends. The CDR3 loop reads CASSQDRDSREQYF. DNA of the CDR3: TGTGCCAGCAGCCAAGATAGGGACTCCCGCGAGCAGTACTTC.

The table lists this clone with a count of one. This chain links TRBV4-2 with TRBJ2-5, with D perhaps TRBD2 (6 bases). The V end was cut by 0 bases, the J end by 7 bases, with 18 bases between. CDR1 is LGHNA and CDR2 is YNFKEQ in the germline V gene. This CDR3 spans 16 amino acids. The CDR3 nucleotides read TGTGCCAGCAGCCAAGATGGGGGGAGACGTACGGGGACCCAGTACTTC. It encodes CASSQDGGRRTGTQYF.